The source of this T cell receptor beta chain is a study of T cell responses to AZD1222 COVID-19 vaccine. Whole-study findings and limits: In a largely white British group with more females than males, clonal diversity was possibly underestimated. Increased Spike-specific TCR breadth and depth were observed after two AZD1222 doses. Reportedly, nearly half of unique spike TCRs recognized epitopes outside B.1.351/B.1.1.7 mutations.

Profiling relied on immunoSEQ multiplex PCR, and the TCRdb table lists in-frame clones only, not all of them. The data contain roughly 150,000 clones, just over 90% of them singletons. As for this clone: Its antigen is currently unknown.

The CDR3 runs to 13 residues. Trimming removed 3 bases from V and 3 bases from J, with 8 bases in between. Germline V gene data show CDR1 as SGHTA and CDR2 as FQGNSA. The sequenced sample was peripheral blood, obtained on day 0 of AZD1222 vaccination. The sequence was collected from an adult in good health. V gene TRBV7-2 combines with J gene TRBJ1-2; no reliable D call. In nucleotides, the CDR3 is TGTGCCAGCAGCTTTGACAAGGACTATGGCTACACCTTC. Translation: CASSFDKDYGYTF.